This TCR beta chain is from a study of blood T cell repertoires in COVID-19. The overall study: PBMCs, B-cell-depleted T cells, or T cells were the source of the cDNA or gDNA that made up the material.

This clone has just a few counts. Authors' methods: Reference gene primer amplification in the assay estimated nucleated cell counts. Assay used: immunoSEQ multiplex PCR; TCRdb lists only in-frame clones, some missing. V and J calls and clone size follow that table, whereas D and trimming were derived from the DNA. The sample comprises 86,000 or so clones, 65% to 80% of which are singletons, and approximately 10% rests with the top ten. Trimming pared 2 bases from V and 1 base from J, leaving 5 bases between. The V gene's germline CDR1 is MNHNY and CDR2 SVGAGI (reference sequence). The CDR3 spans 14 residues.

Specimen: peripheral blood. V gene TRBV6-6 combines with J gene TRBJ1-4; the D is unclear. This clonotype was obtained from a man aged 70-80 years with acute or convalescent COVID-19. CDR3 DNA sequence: TGTGCCAGCAGTTACGTAGTAACTAATGAAAAACTGTTTTTT. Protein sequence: CASSYVVTNEKLFF.